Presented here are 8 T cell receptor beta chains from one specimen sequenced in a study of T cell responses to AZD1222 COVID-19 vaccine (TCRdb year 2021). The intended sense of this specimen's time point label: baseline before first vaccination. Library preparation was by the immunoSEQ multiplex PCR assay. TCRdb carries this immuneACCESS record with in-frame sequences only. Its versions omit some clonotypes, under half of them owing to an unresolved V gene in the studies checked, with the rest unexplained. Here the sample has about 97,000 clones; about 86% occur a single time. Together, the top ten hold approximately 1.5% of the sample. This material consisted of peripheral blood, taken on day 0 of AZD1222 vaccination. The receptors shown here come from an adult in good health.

The CDR3 DNA reads TGTGCCAGCAGCTTAATGGGTAGGTTGACTATGAAATATGAAAAACTGTTTTTT. As protein: CASSLMGRLTMKYEKLFF. V and J are TRBV7-3 and TRBJ1-4; unclear D gene. The CDR3 has 18 amino acids. Germline CDR1 and CDR2: SGHTA and FQGTGA. The V end lost 1 base, the J end lost 6 bases, and 21 bases lay between the germline ends.

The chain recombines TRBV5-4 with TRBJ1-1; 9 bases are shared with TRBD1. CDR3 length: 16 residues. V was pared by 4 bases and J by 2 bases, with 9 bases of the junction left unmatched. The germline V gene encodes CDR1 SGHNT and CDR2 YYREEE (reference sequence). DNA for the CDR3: TGTGCCAGCAGCCCCACAGGGGGCTGGGGAAACACTGAAGCTTTCTTT. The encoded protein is CASSPTGGWGNTEAFF.

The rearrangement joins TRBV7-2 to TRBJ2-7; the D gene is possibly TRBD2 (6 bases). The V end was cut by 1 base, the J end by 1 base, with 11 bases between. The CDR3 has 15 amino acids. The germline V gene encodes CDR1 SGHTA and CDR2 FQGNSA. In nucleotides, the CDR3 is TGTGCCAGCAGCTTAGTCGCTAGCGAGTCCTACGAGCAGTACTTC. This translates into CASSLVASESYEQYF.

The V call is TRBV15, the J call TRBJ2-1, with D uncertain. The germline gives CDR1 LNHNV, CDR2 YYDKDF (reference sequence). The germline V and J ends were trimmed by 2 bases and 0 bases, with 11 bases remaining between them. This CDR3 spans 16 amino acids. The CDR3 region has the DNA TGTGCCACCAGCAGACGTACGCGGCACTCCTACAATGAGCAGTTCTTC. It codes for CATSRRTRHSYNEQFF.

The CDR3 loop reads CASSLSGTGWTNEKLFF. DNA of the CDR3: TGCGCCAGCAGCTTGTCCGGGACAGGGTGGACTAATGAAAAACTGTTTTTT. The chain recombines TRBV5-1 with TRBJ1-4; TRBD1 matches at 9 bases. CDR3 size: 17 residues. The V and J ends lost 1 base and 2 bases, in that order; junction bases with no gene match: 6. The germline gives CDR1 SGHRS, CDR2 YFSETQ.

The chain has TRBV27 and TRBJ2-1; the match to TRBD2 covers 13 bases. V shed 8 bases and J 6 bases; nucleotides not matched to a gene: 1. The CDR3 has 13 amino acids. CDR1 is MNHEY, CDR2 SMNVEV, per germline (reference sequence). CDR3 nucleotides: TGTGCCAGCCGGACTAGCGGGAGCAATGAGCAGTTCTTC. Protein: CASRTSGSNEQFF.

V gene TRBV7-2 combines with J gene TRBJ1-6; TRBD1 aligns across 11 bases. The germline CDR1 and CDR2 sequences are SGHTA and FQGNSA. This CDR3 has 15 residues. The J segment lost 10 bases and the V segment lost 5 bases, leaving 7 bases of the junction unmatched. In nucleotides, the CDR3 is TGTGCCAGCAGCCCCGGACAGGGGGCACGATCACCCCTCCACTTT. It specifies CASSPGQGARSPLHF.

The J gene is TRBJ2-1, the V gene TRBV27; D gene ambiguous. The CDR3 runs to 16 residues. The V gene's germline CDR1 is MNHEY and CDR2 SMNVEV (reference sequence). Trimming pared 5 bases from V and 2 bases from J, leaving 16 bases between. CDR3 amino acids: CASSTLLGYAYNEQFF. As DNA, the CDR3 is TGTGCCAGCAGTACCCTGTTGGGGTACGCCTACAATGAGCAGTTCTTC.